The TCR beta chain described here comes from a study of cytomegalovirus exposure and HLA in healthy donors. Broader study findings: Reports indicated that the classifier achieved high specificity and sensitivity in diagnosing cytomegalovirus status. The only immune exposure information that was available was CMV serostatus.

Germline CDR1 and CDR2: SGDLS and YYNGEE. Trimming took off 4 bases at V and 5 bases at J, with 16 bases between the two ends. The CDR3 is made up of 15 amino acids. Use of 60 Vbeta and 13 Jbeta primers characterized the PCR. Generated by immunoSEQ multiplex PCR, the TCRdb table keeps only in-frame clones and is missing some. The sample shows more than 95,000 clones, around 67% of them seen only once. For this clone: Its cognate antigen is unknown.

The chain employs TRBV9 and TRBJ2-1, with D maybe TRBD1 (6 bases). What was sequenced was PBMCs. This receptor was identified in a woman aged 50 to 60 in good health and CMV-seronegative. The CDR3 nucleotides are TGTGCCAGCAGCCCCCGCCAGGGGATCGACAATGAGCAGTTCTTC. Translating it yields CASSPRQGIDNEQFF.